This T cell receptor (beta chain) was recorded in a study of graft-versus-host responses after intestinal transplantation (dated by TCRdb to about 2021). As for the study more broadly: Recipients received multivisceral, liver-intestinal, or isolated intestinal transplants. Anti-thymocyte globulin induction was given to all recipients, followed by maintenance tacrolimus and steroids for roughly 3 years. A peak of at least 4% donor T cells among recipient peripheral blood mononuclear cells was the definition used for donor T cell macrochimerism. Bulk TCR-beta CDR3 sequencing was used to track graft-versus-host and host-versus-graft alloreactive T cell clones in the graft, circulation and bone marrow after intestinal transplantation. Instead of going to the commercial service, samples from a few later patients were sequenced in-house on an Illumina MiSeq and processed with MiXCR. To identify alloreactive clones, pre-transplant mixed lymphocyte reaction products were sequenced and then compared with unstimulated pre-transplant donor and recipient T cells. A cohort of some 24 intestinal transplant recipients, including one retransplant, was enrolled, and a few patients lacking pretransplant specimens were excluded. General conclusions and limits of the study: Early after transplant, peak levels of circulating GvH clones were found to be associated with declines in HvG clones. The conclusions were limited by the relatively low number and heterogeneity of the intestinal transplant patients. In the allografts of patients with donor T cell macrochimerism, GvH to HvG T cell clonal ratios were high. GvH clones were found in recipient bone marrow, and some of the GvH clones appeared earlier in ileal mucosa or blood, which is consistent with an intestinal mucosal origin.

For this clone: Its antigen is currently not known. The record has no base qualities; no much larger clone is one base away.

The V and J ends are trimmed by 0 bases and 0 bases, leaving 10 bases between them. From the cysteine through the phenylalanine, the CDR3 covers 16 amino acids. Just the 48-base CDR3 DNA is kept, in frame starting at base 1. Looking up the germline V gene yields CDR1 SGHRS and CDR2 YFSETQ. To prepare the library, the immunoSEQ multiplex PCR assay was applied. For most patients, genomic DNA was isolated with the Qiagen DNeasy Blood and Tissue Kit and sent frozen to Adaptive Biotechnologies for TCR sequencing. For most patients, high-throughput TCR-beta CDR3 sequencing of genomic DNA was performed by Adaptive Biotechnologies. The published analysis was carried out like this. Adaptive's ImmunoSEQ software was the source of the TCR sequencing data for fewer than 20 patients, while a few other patients were processed with MiXCR and VDJtools. To correct CD4 versus CD8 sorting errors, sequences present in both subsets at a frequency ratio below 5:1 were removed. CDR3 nucleotide sequences shared between donor and recipient were removed because the origin of such sequences could not be assigned. To be classed as alloreactive, a clone needed at least 2-fold expansion over unstimulated cells and a minimum CFSE-low frequency of 0.002% (template counts) or 0.001% (read counts). A clone was considered mappable if detected in the sequenced pre-transplant spleen, lymph node, or MLR CFSE-low populations of the donor or recipient. Cumulative frequency of alloreactive clones was calculated as a percentage of all sequences weighted by copy number. As stored in TCRdb, this immuneACCESS dataset retains in-frame rearrangements with V and J assigned. A fraction of the clones does not appear; measured against another copy, unresolved V genes explain less than half of the discrepancy, and the remainder lacks a known reason. D and trimming were read from the DNA, whereas the V and J calls and clone size are those reported in that table. The sample profile shows more than 70,000 clones; under 90% of them were found once. The ten largest clones capture roughly 0.099% of the sample.

This specimen's time point label, interpreted: cells obtained before transplantation from donor or recipient. CD3+CD4+ and CD3+CD8+ populations were FACS-sorted from unstimulated pre-transplant donor and recipient cells taken from spleen or lymph nodes. The specimen comprised unstimulated CD4+ T cells sorted from spleen or lymph node cells, sampled before intestinal transplant. The chain was built from TRBV5-1 and TRBJ1-3; no D gene can be assigned with confidence. This receptor was obtained from a human donor who received an intestinal transplant. CDR3 protein: CASSLVIGGSGNTIYF. The DNA sequence is given as TGCGCCAGCAGCTTGGTTATAGGCGGCTCTGGAAACACCATATATTTT.